The rows below give T cell receptor beta chains drawn from one sample of a study of Ad26.COV2.S vaccination and SARS-CoV-2 variants. Measured with immunoSEQ multiplex PCR; TCRdb has only the in-frame clones, and not every one. The repertoire holds about 350,000 clones, with about 85% as singletons. The input for sequencing was peripheral blood, taken in a trial of Ad26.COV2.S vaccine versus placebo. The receptor source for this set is a person between 18 and 65 years old who received the Ad26.COV2.S COVID-19 vaccine or a placebo. The CDR3 runs from the conserved cysteine through the conserved F or W. Each record gives: CDR3 DNA, CDR3 protein, J gene, V gene, clone size, D gene. A D gene is named only where the DNA matches it firmly. Rows give clone size only sometimes, using once, few, many, or a class for an expanded clone.

TGTGCCAGCACCACGAACAGGGCCGGGGGCATTCAGTACTTC,CASTTNRAGGIQYF,TRBJ2-4,TRBV9,NA,NA
TGTGCCAGCTCACCGGGACTAGCGGGTTCCTACGAGCAGTACTTC,CASSPGLAGSYEQYF,TRBJ2-7,TRBV18,NA,TRBD2
TGTGCCAGCAGCCCCCCAGGGGCGGGAGGATCCTACGAGCAGTACTTC,CASSPPGAGGSYEQYF,TRBJ2-7,TRBV7-6,NA,TRBD2
TGTGCCAGCGGGACGGTGGGCACAGATACGCAGTATTTT,CASGTVGTDTQYF,TRBJ2-3,TRBV28,NA,NA
TGTGCCAGCAGCCCCCGGAACCAAGAGACCCAGTACTTC,CASSPRNQETQYF,TRBJ2-5,TRBV7-8,NA,NA
TGTGCCAGCACCCTCGGGGGGCCTAGGACTGGAAACACCATATATTTT,CASTLGGPRTGNTIYF,TRBJ1-3,TRBV5-8,NA,NA
TGTGCCACCAGCACCCCCCTAGCGGCTGCCTACGAGCAGTACTTC,CATSTPLAAAYEQYF,TRBJ2-7,TRBV2,NA,TRBD2
TGTGCCAGCAACAGGGGTGCGGGGAGCTTGGGGCCGCAGTATTTT,CASNRGAGSLGPQYF,TRBJ2-3,TRBV6-5,NA,NA
TGTGCCGCAAACGAACGGGACACCTCTGGAAACACCATATATTTT,CAANERDTSGNTIYF,TRBJ1-3,TRBV6-5,once,NA
TGCAGCGTTATTCTGGGGGGGACAGATACGCAGTATTTT,CSVILGGTDTQYF,TRBJ2-3,TRBV29-1,NA,TRBD2
TGTGCCAGCAGCTCAATCACTAGCGGGTGGGAGCTGTTTTTT,CASSSITSGWELFF,TRBJ2-2,TRBV9,NA,TRBD2
TGTGCCAGTAGTATAGTTGGTAGCGGGAGAATGACTGGCACAGATACGCAGTATTTT,CASSIVGSGRMTGTDTQYF,TRBJ2-3,TRBV19,once,TRBD2
TGCGCCAGCAGCTTGACCGGAGTGGTTAGCACAGATACGCAGTATTTT,CASSLTGVVSTDTQYF,TRBJ2-3,TRBV5-1,NA,NA
TGTGCCAGCAGCGTAGATCGGGCGGAAGGCTACACCTTC,CASSVDRAEGYTF,TRBJ1-2,TRBV9,few,NA